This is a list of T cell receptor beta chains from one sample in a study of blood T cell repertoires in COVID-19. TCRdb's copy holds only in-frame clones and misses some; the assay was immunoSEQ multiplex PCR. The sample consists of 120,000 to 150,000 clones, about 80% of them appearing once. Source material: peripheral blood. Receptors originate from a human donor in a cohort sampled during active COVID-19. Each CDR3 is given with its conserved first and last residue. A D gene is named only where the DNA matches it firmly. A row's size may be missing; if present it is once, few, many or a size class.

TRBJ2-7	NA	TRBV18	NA	CASSSQGGWYEQYF	TGTGCCAGCTCATCACAGGGGGGGTGGTACGAGCAGTACTTC
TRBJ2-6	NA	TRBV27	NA	CASSFIPGGVGANVLTF	TGTGCCAGCAGCTTTATTCCAGGCGGGGTCGGGGCCAACGTCCTGACTTTC
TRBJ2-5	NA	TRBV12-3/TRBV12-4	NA	CASRDGGQETQYF	TGTGCCAGCAGAGACGGGGGACAAGAGACCCAGTACTTC
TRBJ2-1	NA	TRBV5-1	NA	CASSLYSSGYNEQFF	TGCGCCAGCAGCTTGTATAGCTCTGGCTACAATGAGCAGTTCTTC
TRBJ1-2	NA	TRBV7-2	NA	CASSPVGGGAYGYTF	TGTGCCAGCAGCCCTGTCGGGGGGGGAGCCTATGGCTACACCTTC
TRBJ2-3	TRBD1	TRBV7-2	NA	CASLRGTGMPDTQYF	TGTGCCAGTCTCAGGGGGACAGGTATGCCAGATACGCAGTATTTT
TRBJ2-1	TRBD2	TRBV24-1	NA	CATSGGTSGYNEQFF	TGTGCCACCAGCGGGGGGACTAGCGGATACAATGAGCAGTTCTTC
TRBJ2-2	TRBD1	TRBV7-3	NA	CASSQTGETTGELFF	TGTGCCAGCAGCCAAACAGGGGAAACCACCGGGGAGCTGTTTTTT
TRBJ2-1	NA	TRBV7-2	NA	CASSLATREQFF	TGTGCCAGCAGCTTAGCTACTAGGGAGCAGTTCTTC
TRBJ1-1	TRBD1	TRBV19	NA	CASSIRGTGEAFF	TGTGCCAGTAGTATTAGGGGGACAGGTGAAGCTTTCTTT
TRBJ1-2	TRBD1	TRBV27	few	CASQELGQGIGGYTF	TGTGCCAGCCAAGAGCTTGGACAGGGAATCGGCGGCTACACCTTC
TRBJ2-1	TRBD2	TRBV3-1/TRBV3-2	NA	CASSQILAGNEQFF	TGTGCCAGCAGCCAAATACTAGCGGGAAATGAGCAGTTCTTC
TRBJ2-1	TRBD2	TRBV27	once	CASSQGLAGGNEQFF	TGTGCCAGCAGTCAAGGACTAGCGGGTGGGAATGAGCAGTTCTTC
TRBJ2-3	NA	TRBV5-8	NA	CASSFGGTDTQYF	TGTGCCAGCAGCTTCGGGGGCACAGATACGCAGTATTTT
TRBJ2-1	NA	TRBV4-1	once	CASSKLPEEEQFF	TGCGCCAGCAGCAAACTACCGGAGGAGGAGCAGTTCTTC
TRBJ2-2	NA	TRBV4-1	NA	CASSRSERTGELFF	TGCGCCAGCAGCCGTAGCGAGAGGACCGGGGAGCTGTTTTTT
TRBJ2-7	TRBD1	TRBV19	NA	CASSTRGQGRHEQYF	TGTGCCAGTAGTACGAGGGGACAGGGGAGGCACGAGCAGTACTTC
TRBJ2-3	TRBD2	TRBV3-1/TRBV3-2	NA	CASSLSGRTDTQYF	TGTGCCAGCAGTCTTAGCGGGAGGACAGATACGCAGTATTTT
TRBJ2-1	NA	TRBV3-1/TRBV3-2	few	CASSQGQGGDEQFF	TGTGCCAGCAGCCAAGGACAGGGAGGCGATGAGCAGTTCTTC
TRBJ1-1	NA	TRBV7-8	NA	CASSLRRGNTEAFF	TGTGCCAGCAGCCTGAGGAGGGGGAACACTGAAGCTTTCTTT
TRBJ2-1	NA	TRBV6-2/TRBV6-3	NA	CASRPSRIDEQFF	TGTGCCAGCAGGCCTTCCAGAATTGATGAGCAGTTCTTC
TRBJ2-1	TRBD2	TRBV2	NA	CASSYLLAGGTYNEQFF	TGTGCCAGCAGCTATTTATTAGCGGGAGGCACCTACAATGAGCAGTTCTTC
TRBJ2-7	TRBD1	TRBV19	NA	CASSPMTGAAYEQYF	TGTGCCAGTAGTCCGATGACAGGGGCAGCCTACGAGCAGTACTTC
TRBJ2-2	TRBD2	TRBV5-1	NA	CASSLRLAGANGELFF	TGCGCCAGCAGCTTGCGACTAGCGGGAGCAAACGGGGAGCTGTTTTTT
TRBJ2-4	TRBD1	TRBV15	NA	CATSRDRVTLGQGLLAKNIQYF	TGTGCCACCAGCAGAGATCGGGTTACATTAGGACAGGGGCTACTAGCCAAAAACATTCAGTACTTC
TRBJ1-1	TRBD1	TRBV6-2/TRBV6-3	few	CASSWTGNTEAFF	TGTGCCAGCAGTTGGACAGGGAACACTGAAGCTTTCTTT
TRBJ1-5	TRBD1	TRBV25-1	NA	CASSEHRGEGFNQPQHF	TGTGCCAGCAGTGAACACAGGGGAGAGGGGTTCAATCAGCCCCAGCATTTT
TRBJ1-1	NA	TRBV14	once	CASSRPVSSVGGRAEAFF	TGTGCCAGCAGCCGACCAGTTTCCTCGGTCGGGGGGCGGGCTGAAGCTTTCTTT
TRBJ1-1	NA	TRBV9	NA	CASRGRLTAEAFF	TGTGCCAGCAGGGGCAGATTGACAGCCGAAGCTTTCTTT
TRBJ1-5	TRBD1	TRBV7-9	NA	CASSTGTGVSNQPQHF	TGTGCCAGCAGCACCGGGACAGGGGTTAGCAATCAGCCCCAGCATTTT
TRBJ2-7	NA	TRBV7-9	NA	CASSLDRGGTYEQYF	TGTGCCAGCAGCTTAGACCGGGGAGGAACCTACGAGCAGTACTTC
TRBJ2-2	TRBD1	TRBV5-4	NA	CASRPGTGDSGELFF	TGTGCCAGCAGGCCCGGGACAGGGGATTCCGGGGAGCTGTTTTTT
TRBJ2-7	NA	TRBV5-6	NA	CASSLVGPSYEQYF	TGTGCCAGCAGCTTGGTGGGGCCCTCCTACGAGCAGTACTTC
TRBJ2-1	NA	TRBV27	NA	CASSALLRASYYNEQFF	TGTGCCAGCAGTGCCCTCCTCAGGGCTTCCTACTACAATGAGCAGTTCTTC
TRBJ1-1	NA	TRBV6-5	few	CASSSTFRNTEAFF	TGTGCCAGCAGTTCCACCTTTAGGAACACTGAAGCTTTCTTT
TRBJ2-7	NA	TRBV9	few	CASSVTDLGAALGYEQYF	TGTGCCAGCAGCGTCACCGACCTCGGAGCGGCCCTAGGATACGAGCAGTACTTC
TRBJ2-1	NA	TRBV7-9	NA	CASSFRNEQFF	TGTGCCAGCAGCTTCCGCAATGAGCAGTTCTTC
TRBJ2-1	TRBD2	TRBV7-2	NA	CASSLRVSGRAPTHEQFF	TGTGCCAGCAGCTTAAGAGTTAGCGGGAGGGCCCCCACCCATGAGCAGTTCTTC
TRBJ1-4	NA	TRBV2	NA	CASSRSPEKLFF	TGTGCCAGCAGCCGGAGCCCCGAAAAACTGTTTTTT
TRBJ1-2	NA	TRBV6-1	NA	CASSEPGQLANYGYTF	TGTGCCAGCAGTGAACCCGGACAGTTAGCTAACTATGGCTACACCTTC
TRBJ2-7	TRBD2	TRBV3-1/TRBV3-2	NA	CASSKSGRGPYEQYF	TGTGCCAGCAGCAAAAGCGGGAGGGGACCCTACGAGCAGTACTTC
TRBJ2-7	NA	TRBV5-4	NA	CASSLSLASSGYEQYF	TGTGCCAGCAGCCTTTCTCTAGCGTCCTCCGGATACGAGCAGTACTTC
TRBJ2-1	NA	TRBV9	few	CASSVASAIVGNEQFF	TGTGCCAGCAGCGTAGCTAGCGCCATTGTGGGGAATGAGCAGTTCTTC
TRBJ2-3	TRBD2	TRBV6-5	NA	CASSSTSAPGGQYF	TGTGCCAGCAGCAGCACTAGCGCCCCCGGGGGGCAGTATTTT
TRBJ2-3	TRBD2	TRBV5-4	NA	CASSPGTSGRGTDTQYF	TGTGCCAGCTCCCCCGGGACTAGCGGGAGGGGAACAGATACGCAGTATTTT
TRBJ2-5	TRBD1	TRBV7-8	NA	CASSRDRDETQYF	TGTGCCAGCAGCAGGGACAGGGATGAGACCCAGTACTTC
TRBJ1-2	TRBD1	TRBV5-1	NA	CASSLDYEGPGGGYTF	TGCGCCAGCAGCTTGGATTACGAGGGCCCAGGGGGCGGCTACACCTTC
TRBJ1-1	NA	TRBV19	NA	CASSFTGNEAFF	TGTGCCAGTAGTTTCACAGGGAATGAAGCTTTCTTT
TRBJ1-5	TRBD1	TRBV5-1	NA	CASSLGDRVGQPQHF	TGCGCCAGCAGCTTAGGGGACAGGGTGGGCCAGCCCCAGCATTTT